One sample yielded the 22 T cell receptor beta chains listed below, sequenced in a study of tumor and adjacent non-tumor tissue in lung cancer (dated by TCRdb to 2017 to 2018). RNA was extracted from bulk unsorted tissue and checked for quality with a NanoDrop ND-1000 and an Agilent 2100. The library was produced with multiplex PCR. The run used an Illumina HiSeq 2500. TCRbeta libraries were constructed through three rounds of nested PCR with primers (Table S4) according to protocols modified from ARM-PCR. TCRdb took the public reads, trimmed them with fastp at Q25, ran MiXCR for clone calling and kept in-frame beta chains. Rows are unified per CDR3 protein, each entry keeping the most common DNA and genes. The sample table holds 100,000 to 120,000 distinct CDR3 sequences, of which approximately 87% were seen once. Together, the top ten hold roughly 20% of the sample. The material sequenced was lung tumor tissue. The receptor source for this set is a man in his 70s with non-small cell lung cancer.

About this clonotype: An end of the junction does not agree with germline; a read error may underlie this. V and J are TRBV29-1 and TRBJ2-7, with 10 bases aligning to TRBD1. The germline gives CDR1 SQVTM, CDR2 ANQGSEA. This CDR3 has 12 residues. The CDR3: CRAWTGGNEQYF. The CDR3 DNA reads TGCAGAGCGTGGACAGGGGGTAACGAGCAGTATTTC.

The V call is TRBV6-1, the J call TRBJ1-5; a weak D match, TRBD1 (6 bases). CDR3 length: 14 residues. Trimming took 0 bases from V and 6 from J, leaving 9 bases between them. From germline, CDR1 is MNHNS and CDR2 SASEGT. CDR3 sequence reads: CASSEAGGAQPQHF. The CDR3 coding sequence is TGTGCCAGCAGTGAAGCGGGGGGGGCTCAGCCCCAGCATTTT.

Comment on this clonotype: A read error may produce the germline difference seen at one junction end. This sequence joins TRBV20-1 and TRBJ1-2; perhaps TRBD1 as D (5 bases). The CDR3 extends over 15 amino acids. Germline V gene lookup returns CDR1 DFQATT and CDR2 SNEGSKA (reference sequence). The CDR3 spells CGARDLARTTYGNTF. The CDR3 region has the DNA TGCGGTGCTAGAGATTTAGCTAGGACAACCTATGGCAACACCTTC.

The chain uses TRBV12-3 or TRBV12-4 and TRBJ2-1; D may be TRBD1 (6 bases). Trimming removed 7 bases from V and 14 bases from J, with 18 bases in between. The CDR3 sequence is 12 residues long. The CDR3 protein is CASTTGFNEEFF. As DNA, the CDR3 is TGTGCCAGCACCACAGGGTTTAATGAAGAGTTCTTC.

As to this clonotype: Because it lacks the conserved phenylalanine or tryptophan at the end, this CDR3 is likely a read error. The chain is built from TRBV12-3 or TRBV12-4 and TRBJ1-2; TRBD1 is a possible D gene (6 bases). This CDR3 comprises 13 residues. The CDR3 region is CASSLTGSYGYTI. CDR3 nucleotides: TGTGCTAGCAGTTTGACAGGAAGCTATGGCTACACCATC.

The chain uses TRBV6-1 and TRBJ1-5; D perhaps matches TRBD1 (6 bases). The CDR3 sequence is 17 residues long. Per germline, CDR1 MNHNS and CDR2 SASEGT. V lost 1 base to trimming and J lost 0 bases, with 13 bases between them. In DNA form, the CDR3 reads TGTGCCAGCAGTGAAGTTCGGGACAATCTTAGCAATCAGCCCCAGCATTTT. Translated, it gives CASSEVRDNLSNQPQHF.

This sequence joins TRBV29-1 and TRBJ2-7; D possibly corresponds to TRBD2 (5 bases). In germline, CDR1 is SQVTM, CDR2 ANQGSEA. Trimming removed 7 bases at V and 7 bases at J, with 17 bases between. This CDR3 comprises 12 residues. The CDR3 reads CSGETWSREQYF. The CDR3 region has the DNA TGCAGCGGGGAGACATGGAGTCGGGAGCAGTACTTC.

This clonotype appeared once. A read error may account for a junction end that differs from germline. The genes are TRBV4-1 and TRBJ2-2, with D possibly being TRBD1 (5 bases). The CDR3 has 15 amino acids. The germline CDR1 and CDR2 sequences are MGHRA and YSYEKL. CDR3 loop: CAISQRQKNTVELFF. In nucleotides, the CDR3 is TGCGCCATCAGCCAGCGACAGAAGAACACCGTGGAGCTGTTTTTT.

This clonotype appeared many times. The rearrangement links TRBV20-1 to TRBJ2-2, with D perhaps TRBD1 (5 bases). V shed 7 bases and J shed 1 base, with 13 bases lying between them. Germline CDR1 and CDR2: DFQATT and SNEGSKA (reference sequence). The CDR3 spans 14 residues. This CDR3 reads CSVPDIKNTGELFF. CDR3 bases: TGCAGTGTCCCGGACATTAAGAACACCGGGGAGCTGTTTTTT.

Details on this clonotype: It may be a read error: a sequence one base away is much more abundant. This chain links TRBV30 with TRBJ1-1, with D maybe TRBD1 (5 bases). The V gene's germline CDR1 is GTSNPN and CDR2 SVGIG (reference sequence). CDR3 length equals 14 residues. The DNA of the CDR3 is TGTGCCTTGAGTGGAGGGACGGAGAACACTGAAGCTTTCTTT. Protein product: CALSGGTENTEAFF. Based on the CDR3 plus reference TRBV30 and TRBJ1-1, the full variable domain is SQTIHQWPATLVQPVGSPLSLECTVEGTSNPNLYWYRQAAGRGLQLLFYSVGIGQISSEVPQNLSASRPQDRQFILSSKKLLLSDSGFYLCALSGGTENTEAFFGQGTRLTVV.

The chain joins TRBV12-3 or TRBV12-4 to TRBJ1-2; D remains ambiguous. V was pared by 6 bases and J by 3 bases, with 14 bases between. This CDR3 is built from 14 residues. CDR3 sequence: CASSQWCIYYGYTF. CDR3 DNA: TGTGCCAGCAGCCAGTGGTGCATATACTATGGCTACACCTTC.

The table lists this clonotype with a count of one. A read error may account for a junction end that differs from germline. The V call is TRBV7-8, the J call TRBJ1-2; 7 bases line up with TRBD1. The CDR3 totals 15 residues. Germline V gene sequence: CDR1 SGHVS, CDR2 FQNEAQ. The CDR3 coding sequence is TGTTCCAGCAGCTTAAAACCCGACAGGGATTATGGCTACACCTTC. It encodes CSSSLKPDRDYGYTF.

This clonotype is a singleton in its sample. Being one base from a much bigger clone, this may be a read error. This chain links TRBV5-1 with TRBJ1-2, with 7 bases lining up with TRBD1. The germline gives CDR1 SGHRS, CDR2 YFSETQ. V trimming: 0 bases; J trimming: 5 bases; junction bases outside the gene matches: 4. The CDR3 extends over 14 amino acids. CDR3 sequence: CASSLGQGEYGYTF. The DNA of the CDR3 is TGCGCCAGCAGCTTGGGACAGGGCGAGTATGGCTACACCTTC.

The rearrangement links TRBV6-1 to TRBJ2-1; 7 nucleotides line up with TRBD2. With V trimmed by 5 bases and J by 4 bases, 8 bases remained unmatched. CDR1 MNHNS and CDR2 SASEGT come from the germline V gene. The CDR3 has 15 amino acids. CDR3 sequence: CASSRLAAEYNEQFF. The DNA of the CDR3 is TGTGCCAGCAGTAGACTAGCTGCGGAATACAATGAGCAGTTCTTC.

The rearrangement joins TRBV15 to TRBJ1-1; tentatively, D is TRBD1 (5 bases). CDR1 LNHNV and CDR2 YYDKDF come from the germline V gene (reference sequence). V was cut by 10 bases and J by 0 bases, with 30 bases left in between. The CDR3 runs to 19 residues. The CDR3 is CAIRIGLVRELVMNTEAFF. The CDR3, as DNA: TGTGCCATCAGAATTGGTCTAGTCAGGGAGCTGGTCATGAACACTGAAGCTTTCTTT.

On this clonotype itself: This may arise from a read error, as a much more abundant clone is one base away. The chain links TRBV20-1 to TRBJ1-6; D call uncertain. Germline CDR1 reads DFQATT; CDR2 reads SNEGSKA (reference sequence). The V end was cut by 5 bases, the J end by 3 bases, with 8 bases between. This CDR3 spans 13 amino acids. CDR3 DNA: TGCAGTGCTTTTAGCTTCTATAATTCACCCCTCCACTTT. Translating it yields CSAFSFYNSPLHF.

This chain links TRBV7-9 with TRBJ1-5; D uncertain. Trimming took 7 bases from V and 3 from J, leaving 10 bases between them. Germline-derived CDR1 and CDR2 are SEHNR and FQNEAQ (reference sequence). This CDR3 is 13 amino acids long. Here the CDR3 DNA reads TGTGCCAGCATCTATGAGAACAATCAGCCCCAGCATTTT. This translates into CASIYENNQPQHF.

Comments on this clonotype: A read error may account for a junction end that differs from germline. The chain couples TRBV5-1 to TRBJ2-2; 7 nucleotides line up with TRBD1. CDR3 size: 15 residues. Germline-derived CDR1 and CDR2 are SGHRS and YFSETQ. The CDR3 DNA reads TGCGCCAGCACCCGGGACAGAACGAACACCGGGGAGCCGTTTTTT. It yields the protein CASTRDRTNTGEPFF.

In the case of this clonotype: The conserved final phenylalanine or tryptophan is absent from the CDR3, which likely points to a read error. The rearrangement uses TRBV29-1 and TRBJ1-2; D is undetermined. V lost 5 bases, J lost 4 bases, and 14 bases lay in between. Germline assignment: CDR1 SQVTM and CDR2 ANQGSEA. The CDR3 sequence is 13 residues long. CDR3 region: CSVLQTGTYGYTS. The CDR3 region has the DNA TGCAGCGTTCTACAGACGGGAACCTATGGCTACACCTCC.

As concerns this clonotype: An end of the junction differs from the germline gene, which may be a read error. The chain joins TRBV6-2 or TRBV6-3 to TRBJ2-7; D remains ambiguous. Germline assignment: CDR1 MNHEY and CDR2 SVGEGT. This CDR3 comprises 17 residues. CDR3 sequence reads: CVSSYGTRGYSSYEQYF. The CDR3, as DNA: TGTGTCAGCAGTTACGGTACCAGAGGATATTCCTCCTACGAGCAGTATTTC.

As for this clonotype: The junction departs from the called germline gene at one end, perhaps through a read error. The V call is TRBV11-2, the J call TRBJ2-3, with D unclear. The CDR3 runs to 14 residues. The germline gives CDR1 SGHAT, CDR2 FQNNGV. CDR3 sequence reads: CANSLTPGTNRQYF. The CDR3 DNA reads TGTGCCAACAGCCTAACCCCAGGAACAAATAGGCAGTATTTT.

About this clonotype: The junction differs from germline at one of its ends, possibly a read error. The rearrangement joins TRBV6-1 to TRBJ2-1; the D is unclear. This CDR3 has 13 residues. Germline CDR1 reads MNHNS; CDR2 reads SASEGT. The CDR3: CVSSDEFSDPQFF. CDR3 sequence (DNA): TGTGTCAGCAGTGATGAGTTCTCGGACCCTCAGTTCTTC.